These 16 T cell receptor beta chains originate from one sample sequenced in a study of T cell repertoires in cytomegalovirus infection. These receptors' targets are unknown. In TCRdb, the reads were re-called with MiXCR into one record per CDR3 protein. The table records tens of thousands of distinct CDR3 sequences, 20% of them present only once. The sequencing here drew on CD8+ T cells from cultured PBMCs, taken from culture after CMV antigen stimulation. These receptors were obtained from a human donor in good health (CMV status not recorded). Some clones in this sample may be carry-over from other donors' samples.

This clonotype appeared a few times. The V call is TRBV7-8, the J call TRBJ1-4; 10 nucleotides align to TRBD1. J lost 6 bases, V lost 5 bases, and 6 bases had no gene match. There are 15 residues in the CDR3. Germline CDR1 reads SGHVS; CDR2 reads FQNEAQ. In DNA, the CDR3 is TGTGCCAGCAGCGCCTCGGGACAGGGGTATGAAAAACTGTTTTTT. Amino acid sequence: CASSASGQGYEKLFF.

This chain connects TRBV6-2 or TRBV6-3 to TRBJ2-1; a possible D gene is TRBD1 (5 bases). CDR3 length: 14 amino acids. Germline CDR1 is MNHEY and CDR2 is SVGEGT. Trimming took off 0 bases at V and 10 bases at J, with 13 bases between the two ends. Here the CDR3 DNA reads TGTGCCAGCAGTTACTCAGCCAGGGTAGGGGAGCAGTTCTTC. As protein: CASSYSARVGEQFF.

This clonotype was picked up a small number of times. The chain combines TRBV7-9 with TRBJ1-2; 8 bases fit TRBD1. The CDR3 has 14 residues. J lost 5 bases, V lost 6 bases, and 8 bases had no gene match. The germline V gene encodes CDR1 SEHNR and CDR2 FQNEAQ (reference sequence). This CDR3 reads CASRPRTGGYGYTF. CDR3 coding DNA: TGTGCCAGCAGACCGAGAACAGGGGGTTATGGCTACACCTTC.

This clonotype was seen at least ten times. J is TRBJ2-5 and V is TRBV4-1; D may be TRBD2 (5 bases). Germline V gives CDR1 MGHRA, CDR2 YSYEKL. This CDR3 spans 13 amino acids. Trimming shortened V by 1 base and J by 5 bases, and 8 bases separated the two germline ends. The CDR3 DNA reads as TGCGCCAGCAGCCAAGGCGGCGGGGAGACCCAGTACTTC. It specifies CASSQGGGETQYF.

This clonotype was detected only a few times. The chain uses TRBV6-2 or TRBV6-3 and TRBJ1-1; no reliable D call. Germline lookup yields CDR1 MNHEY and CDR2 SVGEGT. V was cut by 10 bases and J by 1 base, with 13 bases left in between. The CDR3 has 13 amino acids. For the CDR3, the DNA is TGTGCCACCTCTCGGAAAGGGAACACTGAAGCTTTCTTT. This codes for CATSRKGNTEAFF.

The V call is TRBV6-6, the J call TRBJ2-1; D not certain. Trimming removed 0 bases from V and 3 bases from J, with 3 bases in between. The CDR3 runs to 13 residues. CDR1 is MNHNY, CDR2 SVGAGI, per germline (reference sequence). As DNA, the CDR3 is TGTGCCAGCAGTTACTCAGGCTACAATGAGCAGTTCTTC. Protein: CASSYSGYNEQFF.

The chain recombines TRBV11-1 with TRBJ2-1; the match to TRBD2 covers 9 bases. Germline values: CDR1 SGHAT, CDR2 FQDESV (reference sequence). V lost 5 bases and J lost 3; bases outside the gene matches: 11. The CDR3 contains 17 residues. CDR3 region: CASSGAAGGLDYNEQFF. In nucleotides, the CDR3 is TGTGCCAGCAGCGGAGCCGCGGGGGGGCTTGACTACAATGAGCAGTTCTTC.

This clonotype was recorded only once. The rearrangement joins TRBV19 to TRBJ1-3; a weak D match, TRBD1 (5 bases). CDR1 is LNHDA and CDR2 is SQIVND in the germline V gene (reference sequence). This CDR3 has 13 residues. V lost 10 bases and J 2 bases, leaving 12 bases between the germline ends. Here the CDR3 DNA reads TGTGCCACCCTGGGGGAAACTGGAAACACCATATATTTT. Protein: CATLGETGNTIYF.

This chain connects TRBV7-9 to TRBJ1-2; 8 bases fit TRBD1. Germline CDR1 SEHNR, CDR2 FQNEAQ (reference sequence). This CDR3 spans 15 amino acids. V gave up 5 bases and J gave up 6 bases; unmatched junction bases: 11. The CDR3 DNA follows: TGTGCCAGCAGCGTTGGACAGGGTAGCTCAGATGGCTACACCTTC. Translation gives CASSVGQGSSDGYTF.

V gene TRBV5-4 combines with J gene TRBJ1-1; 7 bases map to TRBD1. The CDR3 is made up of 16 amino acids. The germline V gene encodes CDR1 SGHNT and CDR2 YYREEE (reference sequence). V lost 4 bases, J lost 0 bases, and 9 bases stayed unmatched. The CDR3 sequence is CASSDDRVGMNTEAFF. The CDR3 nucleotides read TGTGCCAGCAGCGATGACAGGGTAGGGATGAACACTGAAGCTTTCTTT.

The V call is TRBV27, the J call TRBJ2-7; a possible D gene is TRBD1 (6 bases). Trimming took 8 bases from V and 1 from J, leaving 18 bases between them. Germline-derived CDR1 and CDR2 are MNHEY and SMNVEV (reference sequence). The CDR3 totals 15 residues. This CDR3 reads CASGTRTDLSYEQYF. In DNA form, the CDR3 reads TGTGCCAGCGGGACCCGGACAGACCTTTCCTACGAGCAGTACTTC.

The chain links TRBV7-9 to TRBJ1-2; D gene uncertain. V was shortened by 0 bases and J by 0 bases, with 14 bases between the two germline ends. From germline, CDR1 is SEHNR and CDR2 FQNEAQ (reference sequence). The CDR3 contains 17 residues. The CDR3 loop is CASSLAEVEETNYGYTF. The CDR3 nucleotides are TGTGCCAGCAGCTTAGCTGAGGTGGAGGAGACTAACTATGGCTACACCTTC.

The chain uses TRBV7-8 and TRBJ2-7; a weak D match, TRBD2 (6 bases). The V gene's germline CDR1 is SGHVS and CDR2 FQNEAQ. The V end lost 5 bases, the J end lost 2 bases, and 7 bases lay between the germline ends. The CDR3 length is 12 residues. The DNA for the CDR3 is TGTGCCAGCAGCACGGGGGCCTACGAGCAGTACTTC. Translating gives CASSTGAYEQYF.

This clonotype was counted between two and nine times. CDR3 in amino acids: CAIEDSTDTQYF. The CDR3 DNA follows: TGTGCCATTGAAGACAGCACAGATACGCAGTATTTT. The rearrangement joins TRBV12-3 or TRBV12-4 to TRBJ2-3; D gene ambiguous. The V end was cut by 10 bases, the J end by 0 bases, with 8 bases between. CDR3 size: 12 residues.

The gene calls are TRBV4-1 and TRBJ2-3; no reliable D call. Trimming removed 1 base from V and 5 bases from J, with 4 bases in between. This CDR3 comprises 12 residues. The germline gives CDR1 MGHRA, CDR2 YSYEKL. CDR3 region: CASSQVGDTQYF. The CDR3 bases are TGCGCCAGCAGCCAAGTAGGAGATACGCAGTATTTT.

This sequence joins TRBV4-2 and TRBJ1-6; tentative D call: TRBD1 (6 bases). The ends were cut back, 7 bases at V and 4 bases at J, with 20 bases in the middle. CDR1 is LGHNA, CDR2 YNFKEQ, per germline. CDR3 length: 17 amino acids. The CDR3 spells CASTEVEGVEYNSPLHF. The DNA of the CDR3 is TGTGCCAGCACCGAGGTAGAGGGGGTGGAGTATAATTCACCCCTCCACTTT.